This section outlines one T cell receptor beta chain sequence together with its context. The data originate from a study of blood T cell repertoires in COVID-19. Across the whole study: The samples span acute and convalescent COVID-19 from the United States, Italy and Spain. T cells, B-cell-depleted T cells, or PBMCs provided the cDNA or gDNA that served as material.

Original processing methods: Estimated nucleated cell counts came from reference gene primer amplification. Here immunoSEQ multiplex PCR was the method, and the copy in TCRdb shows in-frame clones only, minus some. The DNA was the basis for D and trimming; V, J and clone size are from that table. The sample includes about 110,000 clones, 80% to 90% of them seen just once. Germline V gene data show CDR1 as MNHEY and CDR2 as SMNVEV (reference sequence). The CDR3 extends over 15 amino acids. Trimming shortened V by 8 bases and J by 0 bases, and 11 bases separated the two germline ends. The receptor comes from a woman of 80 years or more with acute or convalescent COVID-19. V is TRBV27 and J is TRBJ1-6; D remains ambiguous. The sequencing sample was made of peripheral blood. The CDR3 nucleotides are TGTGCCAGCGGTCAGGAATACTCCTATAATTCACCCCTCCACTTT. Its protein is CASGQEYSYNSPLHF.